The rows below give T cell receptor beta chains drawn from one sample of a study of blood T cell repertoires in COVID-19. The repertoire was sequenced with immunoSEQ multiplex PCR; TCRdb's copy has only in-frame clones and lacks some. The sample shows fewer than 400,000 clones, roughly 90% of them seen only once. The sequencing sample was made of PBMCs or T cells enriched from blood (not recorded which). Source of these receptors: a man aged 55 to 70 who had recovered from COVID-19. Each CDR3 is given with its conserved first and last residue. Each record gives: V gene, J gene, D gene, clone size, CDR3 DNA, CDR3 protein. The D gene is left open where the match is weak. A clone size is listed for some rows: how often the clone was seen (once, few, many), or a class if it is expanded.

V gene: TRBV28; J gene: TRBJ1-5; D gene: -; clone size: -; CDR3 DNA: TGTGCCAGCAGTTCCCCGGGCGGGGTCTATAGCAATCAGCCCCAGCATTTT; CDR3 protein: CASSSPGGVYSNQPQHF
V gene: TRBV7-3; J gene: TRBJ2-7; D gene: -; clone size: -; CDR3 DNA: TGTGCCAGCAGCTTATCAGGGGCCTACGAGCAGTACTTC; CDR3 protein: CASSLSGAYEQYF
V gene: TRBV9; J gene: TRBJ2-7; D gene: -; clone size: -; CDR3 DNA: TGTGCCAGCAGCGTAGAACCGGGAGTTATGTCCTACGAGCAGTACTTC; CDR3 protein: CASSVEPGVMSYEQYF
V gene: TRBV11-2; J gene: TRBJ1-2; D gene: -; clone size: -; CDR3 DNA: TGTGCCAGCAGCTTAGAGGAACTGAGGAATGGCTACACCTTC; CDR3 protein: CASSLEELRNGYTF
V gene: TRBV11-2; J gene: TRBJ2-7; D gene: -; clone size: -; CDR3 DNA: TGTGCCAGCAGCTTAGAACGGAGCTACGAGCAGTACTTC; CDR3 protein: CASSLERSYEQYF
V gene: TRBV6-5; J gene: TRBJ1-1; D gene: TRBD1; clone size: -; CDR3 DNA: TGTGCCAGCAGTTACTCACTACAGGGGCCGCTTGAAGCTTTCTTT; CDR3 protein: CASSYSLQGPLEAFF
V gene: TRBV19; J gene: TRBJ1-1; D gene: -; clone size: -; CDR3 DNA: TGTGCCAGTATCCGCCCGGGACAACCGAGAGACACTGAAGCTTTCTTT; CDR3 protein: CASIRPGQPRDTEAFF
V gene: TRBV18; J gene: TRBJ2-5; D gene: -; clone size: -; CDR3 DNA: TGTGCCAGCTCATCACAGCAAGGGGCGGAGGAGACCCAGTACTTC; CDR3 protein: CASSSQQGAEETQYF
V gene: TRBV7-3; J gene: TRBJ2-3; D gene: -; clone size: -; CDR3 DNA: TGTGCCAGCAGCCCCCAAGGGGGTGGCACAGATACGCAGTATTTT; CDR3 protein: CASSPQGGGTDTQYF
V gene: TRBV19; J gene: TRBJ2-4; D gene: -; clone size: -; CDR3 DNA: TGTGCCAGTAGTCCTTACAGGGCGGGCAAAAACATTCAGTACTTC; CDR3 protein: CASSPYRAGKNIQYF
V gene: TRBV5-1; J gene: TRBJ2-7; D gene: TRBD1; clone size: -; CDR3 DNA: TGCGCCAGCAGCTCACCCTCGACAGGGGCTAACGAGCAGTACTTC; CDR3 protein: CASSSPSTGANEQYF
V gene: TRBV28; J gene: TRBJ1-2; D gene: TRBD1; clone size: -; CDR3 DNA: TGTGCCAGCATAACAGGGGGCTCCTATGGCTACACCTTC; CDR3 protein: CASITGGSYGYTF
V gene: TRBV2; J gene: TRBJ1-6; D gene: -; clone size: -; CDR3 DNA: TGTGCCAGCCGCAGGGCAGACTATAATTCACCCCTCCACTTT; CDR3 protein: CASRRADYNSPLHF
V gene: TRBV30; J gene: TRBJ1-6; D gene: -; clone size: -; CDR3 DNA: TGTGCCTGTTCAGGAGGGACCCAATCACCCCTCCACTTT; CDR3 protein: CACSGGTQSPLHF
V gene: TRBV6-1; J gene: TRBJ2-7; D gene: -; clone size: once; CDR3 DNA: TGTGCCAGCAGTGAAGCGGACTGGTACGAGCAGTACTTC; CDR3 protein: CASSEADWYEQYF
V gene: TRBV5-8; J gene: TRBJ1-6; D gene: TRBD1; clone size: -; CDR3 DNA: TGTGCCAGCAGCGCCCGGACAGGGGGGGATTCACCCCTCCACTTT; CDR3 protein: CASSARTGGDSPLHF
V gene: TRBV5-1; J gene: TRBJ2-3; D gene: TRBD2; clone size: -; CDR3 DNA: TGCGCCAGCAGCTTGGAAGCGGGGGGGACAGATACGCAGTATTTT; CDR3 protein: CASSLEAGGTDTQYF
V gene: TRBV18; J gene: TRBJ1-4; D gene: TRBD1; clone size: few; CDR3 DNA: TGTGCCAGCTCACCTCCGGGACAGCTAAATGAAAAACTGTTTTTT; CDR3 protein: CASSPPGQLNEKLFF
V gene: TRBV11-2; J gene: TRBJ2-7; D gene: -; clone size: few; CDR3 DNA: TGTGCCAGCAGCTTAGCGGCGGGGAGCTCCTACGAGCAGTACTTC; CDR3 protein: CASSLAAGSSYEQYF
V gene: TRBV28; J gene: TRBJ2-3; D gene: TRBD2; clone size: -; CDR3 DNA: TGTGCCAGCAGGAGGACTAGCGGGAGTTATACGCAGTATTTT; CDR3 protein: CASRRTSGSYTQYF
V gene: TRBV9; J gene: TRBJ2-3; D gene: -; clone size: -; CDR3 DNA: TGTGCCAGCAGCGTAGGGAGGGGCGACAGCCGCACAGATACGCAGTATTTT; CDR3 protein: CASSVGRGDSRTDTQYF
V gene: TRBV2; J gene: TRBJ1-5; D gene: -; clone size: -; CDR3 DNA: TGTGCCAGCAGCGACAGGAGTCGTGATCAGCCCCAGCATTTT; CDR3 protein: CASSDRSRDQPQHF
V gene: TRBV2; J gene: TRBJ1-1; D gene: -; clone size: -; CDR3 DNA: TGTGCCAGCATCCTGGGAGGGGGGCCCGACACTGAAGCTTTCTTT; CDR3 protein: CASILGGGPDTEAFF
V gene: TRBV9; J gene: TRBJ1-1; D gene: -; clone size: -; CDR3 DNA: TGTGCCAGCAGCGTAGGCACAGGGAACACTGAAGCTTTCTTT; CDR3 protein: CASSVGTGNTEAFF
V gene: TRBV18; J gene: TRBJ2-1; D gene: TRBD1; clone size: -; CDR3 DNA: TGTGCCAGCTCGCGGTCCGGGACAGGGCAAGGCAATGAGCAGTTCTTC; CDR3 protein: CASSRSGTGQGNEQFF
V gene: TRBV28; J gene: TRBJ1-3; D gene: -; clone size: -; CDR3 DNA: TGTGCCAGCAGTTTATCGGACAGAGGGTCCTCTGGAAACACCATATATTTT; CDR3 protein: CASSLSDRGSSGNTIYF
V gene: TRBV9; J gene: TRBJ1-2; D gene: -; clone size: -; CDR3 DNA: TGTGCCAGCAGCGTACAACCAGGGACAAACTATGGCTACACCTTC; CDR3 protein: CASSVQPGTNYGYTF
V gene: TRBV28; J gene: TRBJ2-1; D gene: -; clone size: -; CDR3 DNA: TGTGCCAGCAGTTTACCAGGGGTAGACGAGCAGTTCTTC; CDR3 protein: CASSLPGVDEQFF
V gene: TRBV9; J gene: TRBJ2-2; D gene: -; clone size: -; CDR3 DNA: TGTGCCAGCAGCGTCTTCCGGAGCGGCAACACCGGGGAGCTGTTTTTT; CDR3 protein: CASSVFRSGNTGELFF
V gene: TRBV6-5; J gene: TRBJ2-2; D gene: -; clone size: -; CDR3 DNA: TGTGCCAGCAGGGGGCCGGCGGACACCGGGGAGCTGTTTTTT; CDR3 protein: CASRGPADTGELFF
V gene: TRBV5-1; J gene: TRBJ2-7; D gene: -; clone size: -; CDR3 DNA: TGCGCCAGCAGCTTGGCTCCAGGGGACCCCTACGAGCAGTACTTC; CDR3 protein: CASSLAPGDPYEQYF
V gene: TRBV25-1; J gene: TRBJ1-6; D gene: -; clone size: -; CDR3 DNA: TGTGCCAGCAGTGATGAGTATTCACCCCTCCACTTT; CDR3 protein: CASSDEYSPLHF
V gene: TRBV9; J gene: TRBJ2-7; D gene: -; clone size: -; CDR3 DNA: TGTGCCAGCAGCGGTAGCGGCTTCTACGAGCAGTACTTC; CDR3 protein: CASSGSGFYEQYF
V gene: TRBV19; J gene: TRBJ1-5; D gene: -; clone size: -; CDR3 DNA: TGTGCCAGTAGGAACGGTTATAGCAATCAGCCCCAGCATTTT; CDR3 protein: CASRNGYSNQPQHF
V gene: TRBV19; J gene: TRBJ1-5; D gene: TRBD1; clone size: -; CDR3 DNA: TGTGCCAGTAGTCCTCAGGGGGAGCCCCAGCATTTT; CDR3 protein: CASSPQGEPQHF
V gene: TRBV18; J gene: TRBJ1-6; D gene: -; clone size: -; CDR3 DNA: TGTGCCAGCTCACCCGGCGGACATGCTAATTCACCCCTCCACTTT; CDR3 protein: CASSPGGHANSPLHF
V gene: TRBV9; J gene: TRBJ2-2; D gene: TRBD2; clone size: -; CDR3 DNA: TGTGCCAGCAGCCAAGGTTTGGGACTAGCGGGAAAAACCGGGGAGCTGTTTTTT; CDR3 protein: CASSQGLGLAGKTGELFF
V gene: TRBV2; J gene: TRBJ1-5; D gene: TRBD1; clone size: -; CDR3 DNA: TGTGCCAGCAAAACCGGGACAGGGCGTTATCAGCCCCAGCATTTT; CDR3 protein: CASKTGTGRYQPQHF
V gene: TRBV5-4; J gene: TRBJ1-5; D gene: -; clone size: -; CDR3 DNA: TGTGCCAGCAGCTTGGGGAGGGATCAGCCCCAGCATTTT; CDR3 protein: CASSLGRDQPQHF
V gene: TRBV5-1; J gene: TRBJ2-7; D gene: TRBD2; clone size: few; CDR3 DNA: TGCGCCAGCAGGACTAGCGGAGCTTACGAGCAGTACTTC; CDR3 protein: CASRTSGAYEQYF
V gene: TRBV5-1; J gene: TRBJ2-6; D gene: -; clone size: -; CDR3 DNA: TGCGCCAGCAGCTCCAGCTCTGGGGCCAACGTCCTGACTTTC; CDR3 protein: CASSSSSGANVLTF
V gene: TRBV24-1; J gene: TRBJ1-5; D gene: -; clone size: -; CDR3 DNA: TGTGCCACCAGTGATTCAGGGGCGGTCGAGGGAGGGTTTAGGAGCAATCAGCCCCAGCATTTT; CDR3 protein: CATSDSGAVEGGFRSNQPQHF
V gene: TRBV27; J gene: TRBJ2-7; D gene: TRBD1; clone size: -; CDR3 DNA: TGTGCCAGCAGTTCCTCCAGGGGGCGCATTGGTGAGCAGTACTTC; CDR3 protein: CASSSSRGRIGEQYF
V gene: TRBV6-5; J gene: TRBJ1-5; D gene: TRBD1; clone size: -; CDR3 DNA: TGTGCCAGCAGTACCGGACAGGTCAATCAGCCCCAGCATTTT; CDR3 protein: CASSTGQVNQPQHF
V gene: TRBV19; J gene: TRBJ2-7; D gene: -; clone size: -; CDR3 DNA: TGTGCCAGTAGTATAGATTTTGTAAACTCCCCCTACGAGCAGTACTTC; CDR3 protein: CASSIDFVNSPYEQYF
V gene: TRBV5-1; J gene: TRBJ1-1; D gene: TRBD1; clone size: -; CDR3 DNA: TGCGCCAGCAGCTTGGGAGACAGGGCGAACACTGAAGCTTTCTTT; CDR3 protein: CASSLGDRANTEAFF
V gene: TRBV5-6; J gene: TRBJ2-3; D gene: -; clone size: -; CDR3 DNA: TGTGCCAGCAGCCAGGGATGGCGCACAGATACGCAGTATTTT; CDR3 protein: CASSQGWRTDTQYF